The clone carrying this T cell receptor (beta chain) has more than one count but fewer than ten. Antigen specificity is unknown. The sample belongs to a study of human T cells and chemical hapten exposure. Time point specified: patch test 3, about 24 weeks after DPC sensitization. Treatment denoted: therapeutic diphenylcyclopropenone sensitization with weekly scalp DPC. The germline V and J ends were trimmed by 3 bases and 5 bases, with 12 bases remaining between them. The germline V gene has CDR1 SEHNR and CDR2 FQNEAQ (reference sequence). The CDR3 is 14 amino acids. Study results and limitations: Significantly greater numbers of large CDR3 similarity clusters came from expanded TCRs than from controls.

TCRdb reprocessed the RACE reads with MiXCR, giving one entry per CDR3 protein. The table lists tens of thousands of distinct CDR3 sequences, 10% to 15% of them singletons. The clonotype comes from a woman aged 45-59 years with alopecia areata. Some clones in this sample may be carry-over from other donors' samples. The chain employs TRBV7-9 and TRBJ2-3, with D possibly matching TRBD2 (5 bases). The source material was whole blood, sampled in connection with sensitization to the hapten diphenylcyclopropenone (DPC). DNA of the CDR3: TGTGCCAGCAGCTTCGTGGGAGTTGAAGATACGCAGTATTTT. This translates into CASSFVGVEDTQYF.